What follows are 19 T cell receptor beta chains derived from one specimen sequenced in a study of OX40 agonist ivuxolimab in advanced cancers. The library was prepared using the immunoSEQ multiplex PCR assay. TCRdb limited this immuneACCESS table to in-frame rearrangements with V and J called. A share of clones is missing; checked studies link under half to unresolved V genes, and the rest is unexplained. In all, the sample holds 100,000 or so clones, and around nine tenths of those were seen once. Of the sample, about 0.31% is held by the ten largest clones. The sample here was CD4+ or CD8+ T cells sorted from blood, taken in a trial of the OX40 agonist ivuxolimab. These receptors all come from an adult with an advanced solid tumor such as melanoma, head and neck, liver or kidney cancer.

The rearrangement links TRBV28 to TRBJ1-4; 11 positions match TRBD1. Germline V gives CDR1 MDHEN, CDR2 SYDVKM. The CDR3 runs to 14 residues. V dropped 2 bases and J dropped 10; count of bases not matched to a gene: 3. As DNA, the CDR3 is TGTGCCAGCAGTTTAGGGGGGACAGGGGGAAAACTGTTTTTT. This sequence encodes CASSLGGTGGKLFF.

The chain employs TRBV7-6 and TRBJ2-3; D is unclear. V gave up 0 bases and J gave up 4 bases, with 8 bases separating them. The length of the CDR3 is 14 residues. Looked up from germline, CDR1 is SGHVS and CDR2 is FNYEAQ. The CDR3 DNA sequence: TGTGCCAGCAGCTTAGCGCCAGGTTCAGATACGCAGTATTTT. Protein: CASSLAPGSDTQYF.

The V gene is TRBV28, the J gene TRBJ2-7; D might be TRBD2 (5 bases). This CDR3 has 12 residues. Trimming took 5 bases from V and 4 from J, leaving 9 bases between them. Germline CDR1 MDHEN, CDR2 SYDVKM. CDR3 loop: CASSAEGYEQYF. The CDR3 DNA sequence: TGTGCCAGCAGTGCAGAGGGTTACGAGCAGTACTTC.

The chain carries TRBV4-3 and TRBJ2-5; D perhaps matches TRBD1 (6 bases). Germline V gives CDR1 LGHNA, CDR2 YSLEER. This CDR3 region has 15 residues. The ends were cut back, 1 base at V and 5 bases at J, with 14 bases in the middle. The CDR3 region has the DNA TGCGCCAGCAGCCAAGGCCAGGGGCAGGGGGAGACCCAGTACTTC. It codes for CASSQGQGQGETQYF.

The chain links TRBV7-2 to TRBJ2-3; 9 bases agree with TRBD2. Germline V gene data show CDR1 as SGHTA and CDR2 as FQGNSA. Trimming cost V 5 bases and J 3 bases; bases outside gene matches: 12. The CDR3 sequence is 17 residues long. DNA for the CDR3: TGTGCCAGCAGCCGTTATAGCGGGAGCCTCGGAACAGATACGCAGTATTTT. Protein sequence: CASSRYSGSLGTDTQYF.

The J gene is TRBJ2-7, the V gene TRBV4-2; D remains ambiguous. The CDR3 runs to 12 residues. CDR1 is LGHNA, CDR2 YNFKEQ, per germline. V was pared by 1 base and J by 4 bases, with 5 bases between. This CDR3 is CASSQVGYEQYF. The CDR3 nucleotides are TGTGCCAGCAGCCAAGTTGGATACGAGCAGTACTTC.

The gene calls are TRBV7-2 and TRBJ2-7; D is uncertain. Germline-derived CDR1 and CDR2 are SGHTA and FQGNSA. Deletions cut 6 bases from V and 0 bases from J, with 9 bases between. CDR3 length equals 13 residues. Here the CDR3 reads CASSPVRSYEQYF. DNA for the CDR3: TGTGCCAGCAGTCCAGTTCGCTCCTACGAGCAGTACTTC. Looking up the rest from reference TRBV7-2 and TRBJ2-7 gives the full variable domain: GAGVSQSPSNKVTEKGKDVELRCDPISGHTALYWYRQSLGQGLEFLIYFQGNSAPDKSGLPSDRFSAERTGGSVSTLTIQRTQQEDSAVYLCASSPVRSYEQYFGPGTRLTVT.

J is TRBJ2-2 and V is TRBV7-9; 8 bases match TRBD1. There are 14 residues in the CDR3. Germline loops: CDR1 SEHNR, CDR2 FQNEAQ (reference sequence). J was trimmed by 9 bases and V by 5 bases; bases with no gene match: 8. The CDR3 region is CASSPYGQGRELFF. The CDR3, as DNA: TGTGCCAGCAGCCCCTACGGACAGGGCCGGGAGCTGTTTTTT.

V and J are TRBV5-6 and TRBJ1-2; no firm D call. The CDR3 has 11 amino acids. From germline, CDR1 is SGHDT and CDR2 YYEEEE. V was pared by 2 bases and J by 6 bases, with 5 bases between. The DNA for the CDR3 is TGTGCCAGCAGCTTAATGGATGGCTACACCTTC. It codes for CASSLMDGYTF.

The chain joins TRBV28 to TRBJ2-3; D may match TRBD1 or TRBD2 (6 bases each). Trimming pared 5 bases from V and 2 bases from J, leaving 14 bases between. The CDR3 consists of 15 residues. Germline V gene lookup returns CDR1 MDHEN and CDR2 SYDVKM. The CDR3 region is CASSRARGATDTQYF. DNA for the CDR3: TGTGCCAGCAGTAGGGCGAGGGGGGCCACAGATACGCAGTATTTT.

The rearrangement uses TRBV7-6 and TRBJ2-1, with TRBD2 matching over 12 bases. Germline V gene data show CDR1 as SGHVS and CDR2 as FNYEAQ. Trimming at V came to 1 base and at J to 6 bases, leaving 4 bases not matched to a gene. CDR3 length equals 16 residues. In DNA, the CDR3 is TGTGCCAGCAGCTTAGGCGCTAGCGGGAGGGCCAATGAGCAGTTCTTC. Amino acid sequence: CASSLGASGRANEQFF. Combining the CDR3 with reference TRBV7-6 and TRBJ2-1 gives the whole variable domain GAGVSQSPRYKVTKRGQDVALRCDPISGHVSLYWYRQALGQGPEFLTYFNYEAQQDKSGLPNDRFSAERPEGSISTLTIQRTEQRDSAMYRCASSLGASGRANEQFFGPGTRLTVL.

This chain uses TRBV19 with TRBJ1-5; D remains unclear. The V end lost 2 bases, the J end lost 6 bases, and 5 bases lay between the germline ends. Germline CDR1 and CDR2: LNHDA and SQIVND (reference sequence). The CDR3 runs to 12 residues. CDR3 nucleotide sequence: TGTGCCAGTAGTATAAAGGCTCAGCCCCAGCATTTT. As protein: CASSIKAQPQHF.

CDR3 region: CASRRTGALSGANVLTF. The CDR3 DNA follows: TGTGCCAGCCGACGAACGGGAGCTCTCTCTGGGGCCAACGTCCTGACTTTC. The rearrangement joins TRBV19 to TRBJ2-6, with D maybe TRBD2 (6 bases). V was trimmed by 9 bases and J by 0 bases, leaving 18 bases between them. The CDR3 runs 17 residues. The germline V gene has CDR1 LNHDA and CDR2 SQIVND (reference sequence).

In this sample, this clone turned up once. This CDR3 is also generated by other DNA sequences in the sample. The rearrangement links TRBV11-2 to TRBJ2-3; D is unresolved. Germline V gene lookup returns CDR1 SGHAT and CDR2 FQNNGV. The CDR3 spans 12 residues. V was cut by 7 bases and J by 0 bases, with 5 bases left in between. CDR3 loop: CASTPSTDTQYF. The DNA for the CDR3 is TGTGCCAGCACCCCGAGCACAGATACGCAGTATTTT.

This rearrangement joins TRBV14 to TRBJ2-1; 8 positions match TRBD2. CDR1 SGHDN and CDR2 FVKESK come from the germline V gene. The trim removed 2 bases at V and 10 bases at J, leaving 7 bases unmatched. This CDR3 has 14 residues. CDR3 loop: CASSQIAGSLEQFF. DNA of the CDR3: TGTGCCAGCAGCCAAATAGCGGGGAGTTTGGAGCAGTTCTTC.

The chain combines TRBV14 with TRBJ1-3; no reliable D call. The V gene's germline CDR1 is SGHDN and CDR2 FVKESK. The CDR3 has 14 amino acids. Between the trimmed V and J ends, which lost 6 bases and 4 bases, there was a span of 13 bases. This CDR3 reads CASRSLVGGNTIYF. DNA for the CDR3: TGTGCCAGCAGGAGTCTGGTTGGAGGAAACACCATATATTTT.

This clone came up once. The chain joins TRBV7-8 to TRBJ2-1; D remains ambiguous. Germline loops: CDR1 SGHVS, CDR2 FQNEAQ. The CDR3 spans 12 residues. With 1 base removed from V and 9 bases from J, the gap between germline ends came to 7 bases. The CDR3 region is CASSLGFREQFF. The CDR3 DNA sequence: TGTGCCAGCAGCTTAGGGTTCCGTGAGCAGTTCTTC.

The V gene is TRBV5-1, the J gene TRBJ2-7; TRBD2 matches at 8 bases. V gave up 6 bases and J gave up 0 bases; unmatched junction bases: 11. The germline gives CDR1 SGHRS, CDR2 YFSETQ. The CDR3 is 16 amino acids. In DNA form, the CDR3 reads TGCGCCAGCACCAGCGGGGGTCCATTAACCTCCTACGAGCAGTACTTC. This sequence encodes CASTSGGPLTSYEQYF.

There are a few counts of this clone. The CDR3 loop is CASSQERTSGEQFF. The CDR3 bases are TGTGCCAGCAGCCAAGAAAGGACTAGCGGTGAGCAGTTCTTC. This chain uses TRBV4-2 with TRBJ2-1; 10 bases align to TRBD2. Germline trimming cut 0 bases from V and 9 bases from J; bases unmatched to any gene: 2. Looked up from germline, CDR1 is LGHNA and CDR2 is YNFKEQ. The CDR3 consists of 14 residues.